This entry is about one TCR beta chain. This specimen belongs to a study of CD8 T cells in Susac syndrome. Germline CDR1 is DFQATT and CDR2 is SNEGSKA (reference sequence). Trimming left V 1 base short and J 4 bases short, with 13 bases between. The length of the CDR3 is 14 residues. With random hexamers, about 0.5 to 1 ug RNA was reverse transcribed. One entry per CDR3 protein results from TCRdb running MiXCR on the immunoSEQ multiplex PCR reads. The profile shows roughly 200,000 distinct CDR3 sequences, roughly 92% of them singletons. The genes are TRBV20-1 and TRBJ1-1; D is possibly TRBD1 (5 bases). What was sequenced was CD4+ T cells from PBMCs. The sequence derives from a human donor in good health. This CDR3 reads CSARGGPGSTEAFF. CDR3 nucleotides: TGCAGTGCTAGAGGGGGTCCAGGGAGCACTGAAGCTTTCTTT.